The 5 T cell receptor beta chains below were found in one sample sequenced in a study of T cell repertoires in cytomegalovirus infection. TCRdb re-analysed the reads in MiXCR, keeping a single row per CDR3 protein. The sample yields approximately 250,000 distinct CDR3 sequences, roughly 9.1% seen once. Sample: PBMCs. The origin of the receptors is a human donor in good health (CMV status not recorded). Some clones in this sample may be carry-over from other donors' samples.

This clonotype was recorded many times. The chain joins TRBV7-2 to TRBJ2-1; 7 bases are a match to TRBD1. V lost 5 bases, J lost 7 bases, and 2 bases stayed unmatched. CDR1 is SGHTA and CDR2 is FQGNSA in the germline V gene. This CDR3 contains 12 residues. The CDR3 DNA is TGTGCCAGCAGCCCGACAGGGAATGAGCAGTTCTTC. It is translated as CASSPTGNEQFF.

This clonotype was counted at least ten times. The J gene is TRBJ1-1, the V gene TRBV7-8, with a weak D call TRBD1 (5 bases). V lost 2 bases and J lost 1, with 5 bases in between. The CDR3 extends over 13 amino acids. The germline V gene has CDR1 SGHVS and CDR2 FQNEAQ. The CDR3 coding sequence is TGTGCCAGCAGCTTAAGGGGGAACACTGAAGCTTTCTTT. Translating it yields CASSLRGNTEAFF.

This clonotype showed up many times. The chain's CDR3 is CASSKGQTNTGELFF. The CDR3 nucleotides are TGTGCCAGCAGCAAGGGACAGACAAACACCGGGGAGCTGTTTTTT. V is TRBV7-6 and J is TRBJ2-2, with 7 bases aligning to TRBD1. Per the germline V gene, CDR1 is SGHVS and CDR2 is FNYEAQ. V lost 5 bases to trimming and J lost 2 bases; unmatched junction nucleotides: 5. CDR3 length: 15 residues.

This clonotype has just a few counts. The chain links TRBV20-1 to TRBJ2-3; 10 bases are shared with TRBD2. CDR3 size: 18 residues. V was pared by 1 base and J by 0 bases, with 10 bases of the junction left unmatched. The germline gives CDR1 DFQATT, CDR2 SNEGSKA (reference sequence). The CDR3 spells CSARAVAGGGGSTDTQYF. Here the CDR3 DNA reads TGCAGTGCTAGAGCAGTAGCGGGGGGCGGAGGGAGCACAGATACGCAGTATTTT.

The chain joins TRBV7-6 to TRBJ1-1; tentatively, D is TRBD1 (6 bases). Germline V CDR1 and CDR2: SGHVS, FNYEAQ. The length of the CDR3 is 14 residues. V lost 5 bases and J 4 bases, leaving 14 bases between the germline ends. As DNA, the CDR3 is TGTGCCAGCAGCCTGATGGTGGGGGCCACTGAAGCTTTCTTT. Translation: CASSLMVGATEAFF. Combining the CDR3 with reference TRBV7-6 and TRBJ1-1 gives the whole variable domain GAGVSQSPRYKVTKRGQDVALRCDPISGHVSLYWYRQALGQGPEFLTYFNYEAQQDKSGLPNDRFSAERPEGSISTLTIQRTEQRDSAMYRCASSLMVGATEAFFGQGTRLTVV.